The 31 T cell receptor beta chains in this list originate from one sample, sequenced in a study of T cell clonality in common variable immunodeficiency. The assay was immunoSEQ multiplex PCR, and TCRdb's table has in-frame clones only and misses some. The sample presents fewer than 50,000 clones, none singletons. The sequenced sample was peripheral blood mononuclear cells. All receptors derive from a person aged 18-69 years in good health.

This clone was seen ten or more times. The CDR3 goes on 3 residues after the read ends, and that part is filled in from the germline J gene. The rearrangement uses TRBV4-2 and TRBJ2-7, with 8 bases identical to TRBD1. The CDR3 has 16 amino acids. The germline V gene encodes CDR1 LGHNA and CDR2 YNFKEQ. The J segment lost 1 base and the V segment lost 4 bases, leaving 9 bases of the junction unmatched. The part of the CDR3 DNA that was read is TGTGCCAGCAGCCTTTCGGACAGGGTAGGGTCCTACGAG. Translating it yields CASSLSDRVGSYE. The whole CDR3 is CASSLSDRVGSYEQYF.

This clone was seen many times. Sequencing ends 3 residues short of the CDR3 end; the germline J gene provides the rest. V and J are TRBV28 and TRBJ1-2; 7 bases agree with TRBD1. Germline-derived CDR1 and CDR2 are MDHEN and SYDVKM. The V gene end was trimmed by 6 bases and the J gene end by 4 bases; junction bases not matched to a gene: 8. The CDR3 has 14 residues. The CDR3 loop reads CASRYLTGAYGYTF. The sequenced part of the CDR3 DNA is TGTGCCAGCAGATACTTAACAGGGGCCTATGGC.

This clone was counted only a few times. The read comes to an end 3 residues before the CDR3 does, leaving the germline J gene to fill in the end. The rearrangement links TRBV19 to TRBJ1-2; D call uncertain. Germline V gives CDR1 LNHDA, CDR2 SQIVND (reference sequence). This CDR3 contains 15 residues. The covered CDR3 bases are TGTGCCAGTAGCAACCAAGGACTAGCTGAAGTTGAC. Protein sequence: CASSNQGLAEVD. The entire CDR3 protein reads CASSNQGLAEVDYTF.

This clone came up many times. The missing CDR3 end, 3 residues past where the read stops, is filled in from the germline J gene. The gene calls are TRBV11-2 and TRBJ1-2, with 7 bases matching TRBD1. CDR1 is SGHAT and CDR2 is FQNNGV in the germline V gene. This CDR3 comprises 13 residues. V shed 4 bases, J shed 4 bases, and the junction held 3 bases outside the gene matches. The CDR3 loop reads CASSSWDSYGYTF. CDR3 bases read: TGTGCCAGCAGCTCTTGGGACAGCTATGGC. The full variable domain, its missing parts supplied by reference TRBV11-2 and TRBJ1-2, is EAGVAQSPRYKIIEKRQSVAFWCNPISGHATLYWYQQILGQGPKLLIQFQNNGVVDDSQLPKDRFSAERLKGVDSTLKIQPAKLEDSAVYLCASSSWDSYGYTFGSGTRLTVV.

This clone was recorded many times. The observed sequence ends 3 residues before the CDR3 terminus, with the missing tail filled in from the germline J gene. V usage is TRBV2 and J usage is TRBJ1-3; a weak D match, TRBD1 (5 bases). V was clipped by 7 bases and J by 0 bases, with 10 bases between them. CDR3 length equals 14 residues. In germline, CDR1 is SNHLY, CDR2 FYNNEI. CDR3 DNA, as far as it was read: TGTGCCAGCAATTACAGGAGCTCTGGAAACACC. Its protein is CASNYRSSGNT. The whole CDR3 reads CASNYRSSGNTIYF.

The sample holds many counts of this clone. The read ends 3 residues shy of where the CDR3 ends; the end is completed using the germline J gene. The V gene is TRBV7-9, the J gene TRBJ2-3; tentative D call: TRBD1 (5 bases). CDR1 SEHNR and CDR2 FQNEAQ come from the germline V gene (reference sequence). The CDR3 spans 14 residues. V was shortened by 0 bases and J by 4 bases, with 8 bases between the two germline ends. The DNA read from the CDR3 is TGTGCCAGCAGCTTAGCCAGGGCGGCAGATACG. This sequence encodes CASSLARAADT. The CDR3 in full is CASSLARAADTQYF.

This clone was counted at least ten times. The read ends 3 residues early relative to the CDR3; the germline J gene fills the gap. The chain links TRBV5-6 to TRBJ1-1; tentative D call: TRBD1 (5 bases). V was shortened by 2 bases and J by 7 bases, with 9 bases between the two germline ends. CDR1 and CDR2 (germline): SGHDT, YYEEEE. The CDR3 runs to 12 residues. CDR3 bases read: TGTGCCAGCAGCTTCATGGGGGGTGAA. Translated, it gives CASSFMGGE. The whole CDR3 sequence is CASSFMGGEAFF.

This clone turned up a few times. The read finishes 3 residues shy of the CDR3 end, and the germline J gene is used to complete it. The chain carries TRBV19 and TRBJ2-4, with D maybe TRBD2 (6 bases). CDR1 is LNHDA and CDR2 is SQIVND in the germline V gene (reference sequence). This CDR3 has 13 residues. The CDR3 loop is CASSIMEDYGQYF. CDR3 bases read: TGTGCCAGTAGTATCATGGAGGACTATGGT.

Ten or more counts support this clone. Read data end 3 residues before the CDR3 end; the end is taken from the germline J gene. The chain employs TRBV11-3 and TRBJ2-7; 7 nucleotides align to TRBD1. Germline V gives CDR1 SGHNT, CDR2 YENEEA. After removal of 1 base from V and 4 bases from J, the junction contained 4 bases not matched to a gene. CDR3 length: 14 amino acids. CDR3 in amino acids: CASSLGTGSYEQYF. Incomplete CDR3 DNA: TGTGCCAGCAGCTTAGGGACAGGTTCTTACGAG.

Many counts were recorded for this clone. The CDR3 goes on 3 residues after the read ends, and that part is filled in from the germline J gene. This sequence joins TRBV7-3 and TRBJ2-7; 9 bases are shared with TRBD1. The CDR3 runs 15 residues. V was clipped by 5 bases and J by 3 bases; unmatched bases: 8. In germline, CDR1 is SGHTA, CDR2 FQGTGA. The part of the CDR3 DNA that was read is TGTGCCAGCAGCGAACGGCCGGGACAGGGCTACGAG. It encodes CASSERPGQGYE. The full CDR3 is CASSERPGQGYEQYF.

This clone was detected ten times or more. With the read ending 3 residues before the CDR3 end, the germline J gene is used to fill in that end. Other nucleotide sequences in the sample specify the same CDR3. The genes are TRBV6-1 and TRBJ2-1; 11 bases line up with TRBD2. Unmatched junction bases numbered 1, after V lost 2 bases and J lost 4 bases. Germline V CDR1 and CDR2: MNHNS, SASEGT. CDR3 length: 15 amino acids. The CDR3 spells CASSELAGGYNEQFF. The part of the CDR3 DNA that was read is TGTGCCAGCAGTGAACTAGCGGGGGGTTACAATGAG.

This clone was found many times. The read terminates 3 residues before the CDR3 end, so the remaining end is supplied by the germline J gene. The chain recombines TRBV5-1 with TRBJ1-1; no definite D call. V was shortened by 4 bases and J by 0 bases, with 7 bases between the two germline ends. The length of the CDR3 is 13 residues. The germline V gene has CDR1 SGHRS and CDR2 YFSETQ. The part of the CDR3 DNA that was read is TGCGCCAGCAGCCAGACATTGAACACTGAA. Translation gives CASSQTLNTE. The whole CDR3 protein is CASSQTLNTEAFF.

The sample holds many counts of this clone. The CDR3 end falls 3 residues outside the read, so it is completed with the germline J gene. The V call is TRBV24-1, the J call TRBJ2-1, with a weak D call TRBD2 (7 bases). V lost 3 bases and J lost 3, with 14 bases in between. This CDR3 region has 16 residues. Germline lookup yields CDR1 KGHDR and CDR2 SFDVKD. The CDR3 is CATSDRAGANYNEQFF. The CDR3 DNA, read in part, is TGTGCCACCAGTGATAGGGCGGGGGCGAACTACAATGAG.

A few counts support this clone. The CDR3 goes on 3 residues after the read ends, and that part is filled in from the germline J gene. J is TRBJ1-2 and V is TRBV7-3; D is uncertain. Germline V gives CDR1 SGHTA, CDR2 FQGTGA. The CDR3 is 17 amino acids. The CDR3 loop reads CASSLRVSSGGYNDYTF. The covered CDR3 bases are TGTGCCAGCAGCTTAAGGGTTTCTAGCGGAGGATACAATGAC.

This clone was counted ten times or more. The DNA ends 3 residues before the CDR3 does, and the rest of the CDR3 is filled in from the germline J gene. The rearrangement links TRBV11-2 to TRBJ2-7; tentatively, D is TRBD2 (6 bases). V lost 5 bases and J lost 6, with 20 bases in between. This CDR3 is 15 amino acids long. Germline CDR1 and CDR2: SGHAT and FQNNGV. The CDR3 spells CASSQGLLYEREQYF. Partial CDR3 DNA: TGTGCCAGCAGCCAGGGACTCCTATATGAACGCGAG.

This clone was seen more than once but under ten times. This CDR3 reads CASSNLQGPHEQYF. CDR3 DNA, as far as it was read: TGTGCCAGCAGTAACCTACAGGGGCCCCACGAG. J is TRBJ2-7 and V is TRBV27; 7 bases map to TRBD1. The read ends 3 residues early relative to the CDR3; the germline J gene fills the gap. Germline CDR1 MNHEY, CDR2 SMNVEV (reference sequence). This CDR3 has 14 amino acids. The V and J ends lost 5 bases and 5 bases, in that order; junction bases with no gene match: 9.

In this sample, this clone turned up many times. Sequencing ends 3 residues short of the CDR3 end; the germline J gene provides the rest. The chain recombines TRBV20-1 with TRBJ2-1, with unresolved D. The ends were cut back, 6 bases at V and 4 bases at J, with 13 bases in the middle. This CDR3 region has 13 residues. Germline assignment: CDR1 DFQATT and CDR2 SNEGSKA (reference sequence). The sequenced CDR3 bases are TGCAGTGCCAGATCTTGGCAATACAATGAG. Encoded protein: CSARSWQYNE. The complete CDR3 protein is CSARSWQYNEQFF.

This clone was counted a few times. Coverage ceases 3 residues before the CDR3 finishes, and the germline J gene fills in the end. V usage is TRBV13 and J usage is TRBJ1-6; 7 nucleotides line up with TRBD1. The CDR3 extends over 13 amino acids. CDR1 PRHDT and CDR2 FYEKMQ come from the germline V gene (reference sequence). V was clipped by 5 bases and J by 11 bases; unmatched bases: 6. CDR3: CASSPPTGTPLHF. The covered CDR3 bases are TGTGCCAGCAGCCCACCGACAGGGACACCC.

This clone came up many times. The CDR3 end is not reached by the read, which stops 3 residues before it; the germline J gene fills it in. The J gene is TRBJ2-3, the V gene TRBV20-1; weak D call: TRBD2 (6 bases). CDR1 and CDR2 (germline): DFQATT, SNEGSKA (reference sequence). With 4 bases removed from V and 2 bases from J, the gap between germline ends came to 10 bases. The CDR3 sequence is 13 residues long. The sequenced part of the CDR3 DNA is TGCAGTGCTACCGGGACTCTCACAGATACG. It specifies CSATGTLTDT. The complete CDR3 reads CSATGTLTDTQYF.

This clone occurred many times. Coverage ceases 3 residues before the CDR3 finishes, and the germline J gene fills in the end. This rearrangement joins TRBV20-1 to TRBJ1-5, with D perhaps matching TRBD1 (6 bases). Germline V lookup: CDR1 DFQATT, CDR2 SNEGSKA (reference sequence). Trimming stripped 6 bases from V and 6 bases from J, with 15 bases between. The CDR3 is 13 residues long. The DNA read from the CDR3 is TGCAGTGCCGGAGGGGGGGATTTTCAGCCC. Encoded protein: CSAGGGDFQP. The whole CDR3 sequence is CSAGGGDFQPQHF.

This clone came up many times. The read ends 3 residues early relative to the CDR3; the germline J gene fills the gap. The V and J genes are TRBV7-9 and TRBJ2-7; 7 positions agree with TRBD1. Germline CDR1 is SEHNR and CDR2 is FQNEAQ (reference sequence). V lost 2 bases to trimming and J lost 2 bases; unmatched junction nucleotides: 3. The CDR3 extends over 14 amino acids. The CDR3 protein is CASSLLGTAYEQYF. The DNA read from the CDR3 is TGTGCCAGCAGCTTACTCGGGACAGCCTACGAG. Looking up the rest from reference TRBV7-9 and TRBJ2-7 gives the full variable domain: DTGVSQNPRHKITKRGQNVTFRCDPISEHNRLYWYRQTLGQGPEFLTYFQNEAQLEKSRLLSDRFSAERPKGSFSTLEIQRTEQGDSAMYLCASSLLGTAYEQYFGPGTRLTVT.

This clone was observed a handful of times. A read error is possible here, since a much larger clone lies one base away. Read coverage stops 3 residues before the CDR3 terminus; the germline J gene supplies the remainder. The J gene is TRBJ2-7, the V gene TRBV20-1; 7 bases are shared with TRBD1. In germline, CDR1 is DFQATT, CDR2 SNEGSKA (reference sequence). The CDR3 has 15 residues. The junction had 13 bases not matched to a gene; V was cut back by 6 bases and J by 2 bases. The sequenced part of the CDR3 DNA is TGCAGTGCCGCAGTCTTCACAGGGGCGGCCTACGAG. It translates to CSAAVFTGAAYE. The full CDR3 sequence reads CSAAVFTGAAYEQYF.

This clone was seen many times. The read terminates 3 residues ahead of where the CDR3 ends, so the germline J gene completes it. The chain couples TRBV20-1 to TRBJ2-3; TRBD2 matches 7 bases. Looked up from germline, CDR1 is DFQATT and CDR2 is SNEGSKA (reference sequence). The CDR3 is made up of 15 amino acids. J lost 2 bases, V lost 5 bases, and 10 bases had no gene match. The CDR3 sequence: CSALRDYSPTDTQYF. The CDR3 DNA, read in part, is TGCAGTGCTCTAAGGGACTACTCACCCACAGATACG.

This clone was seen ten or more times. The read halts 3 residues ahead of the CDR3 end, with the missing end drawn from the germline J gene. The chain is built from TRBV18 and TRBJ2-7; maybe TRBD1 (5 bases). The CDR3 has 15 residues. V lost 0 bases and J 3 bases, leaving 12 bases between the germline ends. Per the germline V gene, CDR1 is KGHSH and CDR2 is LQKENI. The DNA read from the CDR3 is TGTGCCAGCTCACCACCGGAACCCAGGGACTACGAG. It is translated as CASSPPEPRDYE. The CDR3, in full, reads CASSPPEPRDYEQYF.

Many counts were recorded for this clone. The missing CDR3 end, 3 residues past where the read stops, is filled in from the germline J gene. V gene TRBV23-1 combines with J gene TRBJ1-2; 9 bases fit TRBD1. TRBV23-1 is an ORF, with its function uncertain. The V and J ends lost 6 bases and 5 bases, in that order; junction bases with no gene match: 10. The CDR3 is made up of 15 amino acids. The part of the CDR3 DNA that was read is TGCGCCAGCAGGCCTTTCAGGACAGGGGAATATGGC. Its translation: CASRPFRTGEYG. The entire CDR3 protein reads CASRPFRTGEYGYTF.

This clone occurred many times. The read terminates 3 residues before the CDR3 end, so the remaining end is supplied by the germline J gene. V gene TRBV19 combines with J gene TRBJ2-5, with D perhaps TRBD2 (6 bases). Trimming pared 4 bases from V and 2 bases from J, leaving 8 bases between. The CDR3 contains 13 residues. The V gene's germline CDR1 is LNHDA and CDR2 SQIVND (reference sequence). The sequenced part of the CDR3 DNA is TGTGCCAGTAGTAGCGGGAATCAAGAGACC. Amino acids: CASSSGNQET. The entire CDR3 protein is CASSSGNQETQYF.

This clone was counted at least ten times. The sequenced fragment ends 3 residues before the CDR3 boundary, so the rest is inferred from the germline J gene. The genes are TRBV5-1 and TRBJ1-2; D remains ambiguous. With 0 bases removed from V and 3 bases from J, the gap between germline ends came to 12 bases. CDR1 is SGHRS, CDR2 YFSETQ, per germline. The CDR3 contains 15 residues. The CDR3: CASSLAAEAHYGYTF. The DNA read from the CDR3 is TGCGCCAGCAGCTTGGCCGCGGAGGCTCACTATGGC.

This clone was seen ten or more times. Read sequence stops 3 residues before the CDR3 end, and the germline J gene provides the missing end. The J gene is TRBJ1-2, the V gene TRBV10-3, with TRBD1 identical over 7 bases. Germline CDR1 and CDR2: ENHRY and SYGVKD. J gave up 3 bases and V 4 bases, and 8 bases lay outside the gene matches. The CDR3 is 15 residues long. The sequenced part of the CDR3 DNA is TGTGCCATCAGTGGGGTTACAGGGGCTCACTATGGC. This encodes CAISGVTGAHYG. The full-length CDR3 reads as CAISGVTGAHYGYTF.

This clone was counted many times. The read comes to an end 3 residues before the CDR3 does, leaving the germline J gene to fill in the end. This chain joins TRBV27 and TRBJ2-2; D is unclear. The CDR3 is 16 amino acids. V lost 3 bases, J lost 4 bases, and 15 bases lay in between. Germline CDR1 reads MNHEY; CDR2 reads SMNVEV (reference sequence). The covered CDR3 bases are TGTGCCAGCAGTTTTATAGACTCCCTTCGCACCGGGGAG. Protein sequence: CASSFIDSLRTGE. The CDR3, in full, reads CASSFIDSLRTGELFF.

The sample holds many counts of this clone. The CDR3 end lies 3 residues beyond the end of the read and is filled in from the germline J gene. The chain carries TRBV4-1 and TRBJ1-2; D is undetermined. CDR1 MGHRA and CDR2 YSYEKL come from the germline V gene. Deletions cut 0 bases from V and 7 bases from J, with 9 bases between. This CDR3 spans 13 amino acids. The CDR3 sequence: CASSQDLRGGYTF. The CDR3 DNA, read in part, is TGCGCCAGCAGCCAAGATCTGCGGGGTGGC.

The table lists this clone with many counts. This CDR3 reads CASSLRGNTEAFF. The part of the CDR3 DNA that was read is TGTGCCAGCAGCTTACGAGGGAACACTGAA. The chain combines TRBV7-6 with TRBJ1-1; D gene unclear. The read stops 3 residues short of the end of the CDR3; the missing end is completed from the germline J gene. Looked up from germline, CDR1 is SGHVS and CDR2 is FNYEAQ. Trimming pared 2 bases from V and 1 base from J, leaving 5 bases between. The CDR3 consists of 13 residues.